These T cell receptor beta chains were read from a single sample in a study of cytomegalovirus exposure and HLA in healthy donors. Repertoires were generated with immunoSEQ multiplex PCR, while TCRdb's copy carries only in-frame clones and drops some. The profile shows some 120,000 clones, around 78% of them singletons. The sample comprised PBMCs. These receptors all stem from a woman aged 40 to 50 in good health and CMV-seronegative. Both conserved end residues are part of each CDR3. A D gene is named only where the DNA matches it firmly. A clone size is listed for some rows: how often the clone was seen (once, few, many), or a class if it is expanded.

d_call clone_size j_call v_call cdr3_nt cdr3_aa
NA NA TRBJ1-5 TRBV27 TGTGCCAGCAGCTTCGGGGTGGGTTTTCAGCCCCAGCATTTT CASSFGVGFQPQHF
NA NA TRBJ1-6 TRBV25-1 TGTGCCAGCAGTGAATTCAACAGGGATAATTCACCCCTCCACTTT CASSEFNRDNSPLHF
NA NA TRBJ1-1 TRBV11-2 TGTGCCAGCAGCTCCCACGCAGGCGGGACTGAAGCTTTCTTT CASSSHAGGTEAFF
TRBD2 NA TRBJ2-7 TRBV18 TGTGCCAGCTCACCACCGCTAGCGGGGGGCTACGAGCAGTACTTC CASSPPLAGGYEQYF
TRBD2 NA TRBJ2-1 TRBV7-9 TGTTCCAGCAGCTTAGCGGGACTACCTATAGCGTTCCGTGAGCAGTTCTTC CSSSLAGLPIAFREQFF
NA NA TRBJ2-4 TRBV7-2 TGTGCCAGCAGCTTAAAGGTGGCCAGGGTAGCCAAAAACATTCAGTACTTC CASSLKVARVAKNIQYF
TRBD2 NA TRBJ2-1 TRBV7-7 TGTGCTAGCAGCTTAGGGCCGGATATGGGACTAGCAGCGGGCAATGAGCAGTTCTTC CASSLGPDMGLAAGNEQFF
NA NA TRBJ1-2 TRBV2 TGTGCCAGCAGAGAGTCTCATGGGGCATCCTATGGCTACACCTTC CASRESHGASYGYTF
TRBD1 NA TRBJ1-4 TRBV5-1 TGCGCCAGCAGCTTACAGGGGAGGACAGGGAATGAAAAACTGTTTTTT CASSLQGRTGNEKLFF
TRBD1 NA TRBJ2-7 TRBV11-3 TGTGCCAGCAGCAAGAGGACAGGACTCTACGAGCAGTACTTC CASSKRTGLYEQYF
TRBD1 NA TRBJ2-1 TRBV19 TGTGCCAGTAGCCGACAGGGGAGCTCCTACAATGAGCAGTTCTTC CASSRQGSSYNEQFF
NA few TRBJ2-5 TRBV5-1 TGCGCCAGCAGCTTGGTGGCAGTACAAGAGACCCAGTACTTC CASSLVAVQETQYF
TRBD2 NA TRBJ2-3 TRBV10-1 TGCGCCAGCAGCGGAGCGGGAGTTAAAGATACGCAGTATTTT CASSGAGVKDTQYF
NA NA TRBJ2-5 TRBV6-1 TGTGCCAGCGCTCATGGGCCAGAAGCCCAAGAGACCCAGTACTTC CASAHGPEAQETQYF
TRBD2 NA TRBJ2-1 TRBV5-1 TGCGCCAGCAGTGAACTAGCGGGAGTAGGCTACAATGAGCAGTTCTTC CASSELAGVGYNEQFF
NA once TRBJ1-1 TRBV5-4 TGTGCCAGCAGCTTTGGAGCCGGGAACACTGAAGCTTTCTTT CASSFGAGNTEAFF
TRBD2 few TRBJ2-1 TRBV7-2 TGTGCCAGCAGCCTAGGGGCGGGGGCCTACAATGAGCAGTTCTTC CASSLGAGAYNEQFF
TRBD2 once TRBJ2-1 TRBV2 TGTGCCAGCGGGGGGCTAGCGGGAGCTGGTGAGCAGTTCTTC CASGGLAGAGEQFF
NA NA TRBJ1-1 TRBV5-5 TGTGCCAGCAGCCCCCTCTCGGACAATGAAGCTTTCTTT CASSPLSDNEAFF
TRBD1 NA TRBJ2-3 TRBV25-1 TGTGCCAGCAGTGAAGGTGGCAGGGGGACAGATACGCAGTATTTT CASSEGGRGTDTQYF
NA NA TRBJ2-7 TRBV11-2 TGTGCCAGCAGCTTAGACCCCGGCGGCACCTACGAGCAGTACTTC CASSLDPGGTYEQYF
TRBD1 NA TRBJ2-2 TRBV5-1 TGCGCCAGCAGCAACAGGGGTAGCAACACCGGGGAGCTGTTTTTT CASSNRGSNTGELFF
TRBD1 NA TRBJ2-3 TRBV6-5 TGTGCCAGCAGTTACGGGACAGGGCCTACGGATACGCAGTATTTT CASSYGTGPTDTQYF
TRBD1 NA TRBJ1-1 TRBV28 TGTGCCAGCAGTTCCGGACAGGGTTGGACTGAAGCTTTCTTT CASSSGQGWTEAFF
NA NA TRBJ2-7 TRBV20-1 TGCAGTGCTAGCCTAGCAAGGGAGCAGTACTTC CSASLAREQYF
TRBD1 NA TRBJ1-4 TRBV11-3 TGTGCCAGCAGCCTGGGACAGATGCTGAATGAAAAACTGTTTTTT CASSLGQMLNEKLFF
TRBD2 NA TRBJ2-1 TRBV13 TGTGCCAGCAGCTCCCCTAGCGGGAGTGAAGGCCACAATGAGCAGTTCTTC CASSSPSGSEGHNEQFF